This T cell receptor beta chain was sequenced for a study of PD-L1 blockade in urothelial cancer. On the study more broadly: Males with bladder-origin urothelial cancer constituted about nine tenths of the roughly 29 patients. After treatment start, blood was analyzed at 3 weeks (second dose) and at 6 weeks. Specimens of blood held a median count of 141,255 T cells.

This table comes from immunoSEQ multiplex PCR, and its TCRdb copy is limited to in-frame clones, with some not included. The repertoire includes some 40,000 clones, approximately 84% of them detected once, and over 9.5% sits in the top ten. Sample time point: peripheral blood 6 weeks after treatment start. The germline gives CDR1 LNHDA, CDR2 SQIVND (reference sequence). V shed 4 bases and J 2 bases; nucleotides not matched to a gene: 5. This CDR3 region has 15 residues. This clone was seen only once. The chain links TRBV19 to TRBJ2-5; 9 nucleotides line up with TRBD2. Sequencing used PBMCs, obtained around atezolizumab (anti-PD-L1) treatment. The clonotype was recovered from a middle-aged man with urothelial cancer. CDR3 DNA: TGTGCCAGTAGTAGGACTAGCGACGAACAAGAGACCCAGTACTTC. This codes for CASSRTSDEQETQYF.